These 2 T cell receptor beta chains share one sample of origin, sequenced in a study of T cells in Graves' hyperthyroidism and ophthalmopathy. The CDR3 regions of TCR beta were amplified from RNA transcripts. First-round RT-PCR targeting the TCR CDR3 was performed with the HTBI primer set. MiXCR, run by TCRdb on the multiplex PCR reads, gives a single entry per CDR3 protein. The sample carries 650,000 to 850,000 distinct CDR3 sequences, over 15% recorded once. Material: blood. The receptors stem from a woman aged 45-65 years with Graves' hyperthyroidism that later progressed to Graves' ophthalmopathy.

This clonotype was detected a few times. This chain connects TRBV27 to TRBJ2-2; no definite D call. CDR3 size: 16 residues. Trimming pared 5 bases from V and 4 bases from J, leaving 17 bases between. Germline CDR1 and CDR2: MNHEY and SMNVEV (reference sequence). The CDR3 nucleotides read TGTGCCAGCAGTACAGACGCTTCCTGGGGCACCGGGGAGCTGTTTTTT. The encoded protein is CASSTDASWGTGELFF.

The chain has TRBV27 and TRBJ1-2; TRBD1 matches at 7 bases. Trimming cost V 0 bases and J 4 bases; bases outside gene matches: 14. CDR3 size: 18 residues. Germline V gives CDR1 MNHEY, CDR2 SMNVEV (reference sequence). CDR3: CASSLSPQGVEQGYGYTF. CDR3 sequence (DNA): TGTGCCAGCAGTTTATCACCTCAGGGGGTTGAGCAGGGCTATGGCTACACCTTC.